The 30 T cell receptor beta chains reported below all come from one sample, sequenced in a study of T cell responses to AZD1222 COVID-19 vaccine (dated by TCRdb to about 2021). The intended sense of this specimen's time point label: baseline before first vaccination. Libraries were prepared through the immunoSEQ multiplex PCR assay. The table was pulled from immuneACCESS by TCRdb, which kept in-frame rearrangements only. Such tables lose some clones; where checked, under half of the loss comes from unresolved V genes, and the rest has no known cause. This sample gives 65,000 or so clones in total; 84% of them show up just once. About 10% of the sample goes to the ten largest clones. The sequencing here drew on peripheral blood, taken on day 0 of AZD1222 vaccination. The receptors originated from an adult in good health.

The chain recombines TRBV13 with TRBJ1-3; D is undetermined. Germline CDR1 is PRHDT and CDR2 is FYEKMQ (reference sequence). This CDR3 has 12 residues. V was clipped by 1 base and J by 5 bases, with 3 bases between them. The CDR3 sequence is CASSLERNTIYF. Written as DNA, the CDR3 is TGTGCCAGCAGCTTAGAAAGAAACACCATATATTTT.

This chain uses TRBV13 with TRBJ1-3, with D perhaps matching TRBD1 (6 bases). V lost 6 bases to trimming and J lost 2 bases, with 8 bases between them. The germline V gene encodes CDR1 PRHDT and CDR2 FYEKMQ (reference sequence). The CDR3 has 13 residues. CDR3 region: CASSRQAGNTIYF. CDR3 bases: TGTGCCAGCAGTCGACAGGCTGGAAACACCATATATTTT. Combining the CDR3 with reference TRBV13 and TRBJ1-3 gives the whole variable domain AAGVIQSPRHLIKEKRETATLKCYPIPRHDTVYWYQQGPGQDPQFLISFYEKMQSDKGSIPDRFSAQQFSDYHSELNMSSLELGDSALYFCASSRQAGNTIYFGEGSWLTVV.

The V and J genes are TRBV10-3 and TRBJ1-2; D may be TRBD1 (6 bases). The CDR3 extends over 16 amino acids. Germline CDR1 is ENHRY and CDR2 is SYGVKD. Trimming removed 0 bases at V and 1 base at J, with 12 bases between. CDR3 sequence reads: CAISESKPGHNYGYTF. CDR3 bases: TGTGCCATCAGTGAGTCGAAACCGGGACATAACTATGGCTACACCTTC.

CDR3 residues: CASSTGMINSPLHF. DNA for the CDR3: TGTGCCAGCAGTACAGGGATGATTAATTCACCCCTCCACTTT. This chain joins TRBV2 and TRBJ1-6; D perhaps matches TRBD1 (6 bases). Germline CDR1 and CDR2: SNHLY and FYNNEI. V was cut by 5 bases and J by 6 bases, with 11 bases left in between. CDR3 size: 14 residues.

This clone was recorded once. The chain is built from TRBV7-2 and TRBJ1-5, with D tentatively TRBD1 (6 bases). This CDR3 has 14 residues. Trimming took off 6 bases at V and 4 bases at J, with 13 bases between the two ends. Per the germline V gene, CDR1 is SGHTA and CDR2 is FQGNSA. The CDR3 reads CASRGGSLNQPQHF. The CDR3 DNA reads TGTGCCAGCAGGGGGGGCAGCCTGAATCAGCCCCAGCATTTT.

This clone was picked up one time. The V call is TRBV7-2, the J call TRBJ2-7, with 8 bases identical to TRBD2. CDR1 SGHTA and CDR2 FQGNSA come from the germline V gene. This CDR3 has 15 amino acids. The J segment lost 7 bases and the V segment lost 6 bases, leaving 14 bases of the junction unmatched. CDR3 in DNA: TGTGCCAGCAGGAATCGGGCTAGCGGGTTGGGAGAGCAGTACTTC. Translation: CASRNRASGLGEQYF.

V is TRBV5-6 and J is TRBJ2-2; the match to TRBD2 covers 8 bases. The V gene end was trimmed by 0 bases and the J gene end by 5 bases; junction bases not matched to a gene: 3. Germline V gene data show CDR1 as SGHDT and CDR2 as YYEEEE. The CDR3 is 15 amino acids. CDR3 protein: CASSLDGGATGELFF. CDR3 sequence (DNA): TGTGCCAGCAGCTTGGACGGGGGGGCGACCGGGGAGCTGTTTTTT. Combining the CDR3 with reference TRBV5-6 and TRBJ2-2 gives the whole variable domain DAGVTQSPTHLIKTRGQQVTLRCSPKSGHDTVSWYQQALGQGPQFIFQYYEEEERQRGNFPDRFSGHQFPNYSSELNVNALLLGDSALYLCASSLDGGATGELFFGEGSRLTVL.

This clone came up once. The V gene is TRBV19, the J gene TRBJ2-3; D call uncertain. The length of the CDR3 is 16 residues. Trimming removed 7 bases from V and 0 bases from J, with 17 bases in between. The germline CDR1 and CDR2 sequences are LNHDA and SQIVND (reference sequence). In DNA, the CDR3 is TGTGCCAGTACCCCCCGGGCACAGACGAGCACAGATACGCAGTATTTT. Its protein product is CASTPRAQTSTDTQYF.

This clone has a handful of counts. The chain is built from TRBV30 and TRBJ1-1; D is uncertain. The CDR3 covers 14 residues. Germline-derived CDR1 and CDR2 are GTSNPN and SVGIG (reference sequence). V shed 2 bases and J shed 0 bases, with 10 bases lying between them. CDR3 amino acids: CAWSPTMMNTEAFF. The DNA for the CDR3 is TGTGCCTGGAGTCCGACAATGATGAACACTGAAGCTTTCTTT.

This clone was seen only once. The V and J genes are TRBV6-6 and TRBJ2-1; 8 bases fit TRBD2. This CDR3 has 16 amino acids. With V trimmed by 4 bases and J by 2 bases, 7 bases remained unmatched. Germline loops: CDR1 MNHNY, CDR2 SVGAGI (reference sequence). Here the CDR3 reads CASSSTGGGPYNEQFF. DNA of the CDR3: TGTGCCAGCAGTTCCACGGGCGGGGGGCCCTACAATGAGCAGTTCTTC.

The chain has TRBV5-1 and TRBJ2-2; 7 bases agree with TRBD1. Germline values: CDR1 SGHRS, CDR2 YFSETQ. The CDR3 has 16 residues. V was clipped by 4 bases and J by 3 bases; unmatched bases: 9. The CDR3 DNA reads TGCGCCAGCAGCAGGCAGGCAGGGGGTTACACCGGGGAGCTGTTTTTT. Its protein product is CASSRQAGGYTGELFF.

The V call is TRBV28, the J call TRBJ1-2; 7 bases are shared with TRBD1. Losses at the gene ends were 5 bases for V and 3 bases for J; bases not matched to a gene: 6. CDR1 is MDHEN, CDR2 SYDVKM, per germline. CDR3 length equals 14 residues. CDR3 in DNA: TGTGCCAGCAGTCAAGGACAGGCCTACTATGGCTACACCTTC. Translated, it gives CASSQGQAYYGYTF.

Written as DNA, the CDR3 is TGTGCCAGCAGATTAGGGAAGATCGGGACCCAGTACTTC. Translation gives CASRLGKIGTQYF. V usage is TRBV28 and J usage is TRBJ2-5, with D unresolved. Trimming pared 6 bases from V and 7 bases from J, leaving 15 bases between. Germline V CDR1 and CDR2: MDHEN, SYDVKM. The CDR3 is 13 residues long.

This chain uses TRBV5-5 with TRBJ1-1, with D hard to call. The germline CDR1 and CDR2 sequences are SGHKS and YYEKEE (reference sequence). The CDR3 runs 13 residues. V gave up 2 bases and J gave up 5 bases, with 10 bases separating them. As DNA, the CDR3 is TGTGCCAGCAGCTTCCTGAGGGAGACTGAAGCTTTCTTT. Translating gives CASSFLRETEAFF.

The rearrangement links TRBV6-5 to TRBJ1-2, with 7 bases matching TRBD1. The CDR3 extends over 15 amino acids. V gave up 0 bases and J gave up 7 bases; unmatched junction bases: 8. Germline V gene sequence: CDR1 MNHEY, CDR2 SVGAGI. The chain's CDR3 is CASSYSGAGGPGYTF. In DNA, the CDR3 is TGTGCCAGCAGTTACTCAGGGGCAGGGGGTCCTGGCTACACCTTC.

V and J are TRBV4-3 and TRBJ1-5; the match to TRBD1 covers 7 bases. Germline trimming cut 1 base from V and 6 bases from J; bases unmatched to any gene: 9. The germline V gene encodes CDR1 LGHNA and CDR2 YSLEER. This CDR3 has 16 amino acids. The CDR3 coding sequence is TGCGCCAGCAGCCAAGCCACAGGGGACGGGCGTCAGCCCCAGCATTTT. Residues: CASSQATGDGRQPQHF.

This clone was observed once. The chain uses TRBV4-2 and TRBJ1-5; D gene uncertain. V dropped 2 bases and J dropped 2 bases, with 10 bases sitting between them. CDR1 and CDR2 (germline): LGHNA, YNFKEQ. The CDR3 runs 15 residues. Here the CDR3 reads CASSQQEVGNQPQHF. The DNA for the CDR3 is TGTGCCAGCAGCCAACAGGAAGTCGGCAATCAGCCCCAGCATTTT.

The rearrangement links TRBV6-5 to TRBJ1-6; D is uncertain. V lost 2 bases and J lost 6, with 14 bases in between. Germline V lookup: CDR1 MNHEY, CDR2 SVGAGI. The CDR3 totals 16 residues. CDR3 in amino acids: CASSYGSLNSNSPLHF. The DNA of the CDR3 is TGTGCCAGCAGTTACGGATCTCTTAATAGTAATTCACCCCTCCACTTT.

This chain links TRBV5-1 with TRBJ2-1; TRBD1 matches 7 bases. The germline V gene has CDR1 SGHRS and CDR2 YFSETQ. CDR3 length: 16 residues. J was trimmed by 3 bases and V by 3 bases; bases with no gene match: 9. CDR3: CASSYKDRALYNEQFF. CDR3 DNA: TGCGCCAGCAGCTACAAAGACAGGGCCCTCTACAATGAGCAGTTCTTC.

V usage is TRBV14 and J usage is TRBJ2-2, with TRBD1 matching over 9 bases. The V segment lost 4 bases and the J segment 4 bases; nucleotides outside the gene matches: 10. The CDR3 is 17 amino acids. Germline V CDR1 and CDR2: SGHDN, FVKESK. The CDR3 is CASSPVLGQGGTGELFF. The CDR3 DNA is TGTGCCAGCAGCCCAGTTTTGGGACAGGGTGGCACCGGGGAGCTGTTTTTT.

In this sample, this clone turned up once. The CDR3 nucleotides are TGTGCCAGCAGCTTAGTTAGCGGGGGGTTCCAAGAGACCCAGTACTTC. Protein: CASSLVSGGFQETQYF. The V gene is TRBV7-9, the J gene TRBJ2-5, with 10 positions matching TRBD2. CDR1 SEHNR and CDR2 FQNEAQ come from the germline V gene (reference sequence). V trimming: 1 base; J trimming: 1 base; junction bases outside the gene matches: 3. The CDR3 is made up of 16 amino acids. The full variable domain, completed using reference TRBV7-9 and TRBJ2-5, is DTGVSQNPRHKITKRGQNVTFRCDPISEHNRLYWYRQTLGQGPEFLTYFQNEAQLEKSRLLSDRFSAERPKGSFSTLEIQRTEQGDSAMYLCASSLVSGGFQETQYFGPGTRLLVL.

V and J are TRBV19 and TRBJ1-5; tentatively, D is TRBD1 (5 bases). Per the germline V gene, CDR1 is LNHDA and CDR2 is SQIVND (reference sequence). V gave up 3 bases and J gave up 5 bases, with 17 bases separating them. This CDR3 has 16 residues. CDR3 coding DNA: TGTGCCAGTAGTATTGGGTTCAGGGACCCCTATCAGCCCCAGCATTTT. Translating it yields CASSIGFRDPYQPQHF.

DNA of the CDR3: TGCGCCAGCAGAAAAGAACTGGATAATAGGGAGCAGTTCTTC. This gives the protein CASRKELDNREQFF. The chain combines TRBV5-1 with TRBJ2-1; unclear D gene. Germline V lookup: CDR1 SGHRS, CDR2 YFSETQ. The CDR3 extends over 14 amino acids. Trimming stripped 5 bases from V and 10 bases from J, with 19 bases between.

The chain has TRBV12-2 and TRBJ1-5. TRBV12-2 has pseudogene status. There are 18 residues in the CDR3. The CDR3 nucleotides are TGTGCAAGTCGCTTAGTACGGGACCTACATCATAGCAATCAGCCCCAGCATTTT. This encodes CASRLVRDLHHSNQPQHF.

J is TRBJ1-6 and V is TRBV3-1 (or the pseudogene TRBV3-2); D might be TRBD1 (6 bases). Per germline, CDR1 LGHDT and CDR2 YNNKEL (reference sequence). This CDR3 has 16 residues. The germline V and J ends were trimmed by 0 bases and 7 bases, with 13 bases remaining between them. The CDR3 coding sequence is TGTGCCAGCAGCCAAGAAGGGGGGCTTGGCAATTCACCCCTCCACTTT. Its translation: CASSQEGGLGNSPLHF.

The V call is TRBV7-2, the J call TRBJ2-7; the D is unclear. This CDR3 is built from 13 residues. Trimming shortened V by 4 bases and J by 1 base, and 8 bases separated the two germline ends. CDR1 SGHTA and CDR2 FQGNSA come from the germline V gene. The CDR3 loop is CASSSDPSYEQYF. The CDR3 coding sequence is TGTGCCAGCAGCTCGGACCCGTCCTACGAGCAGTACTTC.

V is TRBV18 and J is TRBJ2-1, with TRBD1 matching 7 bases. From germline, CDR1 is KGHSH and CDR2 LQKENI. The CDR3 sequence is 16 residues long. The J segment lost 1 base and the V segment lost 0 bases, leaving 3 bases of the junction unmatched. The CDR3 protein is CASSPPGQSSYNEQFF. The CDR3, as DNA: TGTGCCAGCTCACCACCGGGACAGTCTTCCTACAATGAGCAGTTCTTC.

V gene TRBV6-5 combines with J gene TRBJ1-2; no clear D. Trimming cost V 0 bases and J 3 bases, with 14 bases left between them. Germline V gene data show CDR1 as MNHEY and CDR2 as SVGAGI. The CDR3 is made up of 16 amino acids. CDR3 DNA sequence: TGTGCCAGCAGTTACTCGAGCAGCCTTTCCCACTATGGCTACACCTTC. This gives the protein CASSYSSSLSHYGYTF.

V and J are TRBV15 and TRBJ1-5, with D hard to call. The CDR3 covers 15 residues. The germline CDR1 and CDR2 sequences are LNHNV and YYDKDF (reference sequence). V gave up 8 bases and J gave up 0 bases, with 14 bases separating them. Here the CDR3 reads CATSGRSYSNQPQHF. Here the CDR3 DNA reads TGTGCCACCTCGGGAAGGTCGTATAGCAATCAGCCCCAGCATTTT.

This clone showed up just a few times. This chain uses TRBV4-1 with TRBJ2-2; D not resolved. Trimming shortened V by 4 bases and J by 7 bases, and 13 bases separated the two germline ends. CDR1 is MGHRA, CDR2 YSYEKL, per germline. The CDR3 consists of 14 residues. The CDR3 DNA reads TGCGCCAGCAGCCTCACGACTGCACACGGGGAGCTGTTTTTT. Translating gives CASSLTTAHGELFF.